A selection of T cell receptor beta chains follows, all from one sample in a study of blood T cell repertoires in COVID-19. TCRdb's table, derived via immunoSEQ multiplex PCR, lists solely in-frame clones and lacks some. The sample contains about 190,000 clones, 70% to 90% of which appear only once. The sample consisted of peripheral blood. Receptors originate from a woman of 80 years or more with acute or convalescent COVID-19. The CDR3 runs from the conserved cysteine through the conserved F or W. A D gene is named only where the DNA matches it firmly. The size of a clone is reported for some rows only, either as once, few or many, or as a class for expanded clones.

CDR3: CASSPVSEGGETQYF
DNA: TGTGCCAGCTCACCAGTTAGCGAGGGAGGAGAGACCCAGTACTTC
D: -
length: 15
V: TRBV18
size: -
J: TRBJ2-5

CDR3: CASSNSGSGNEQFF
DNA: TGTGCCAGTAGTAATAGCGGGAGTGGAAATGAGCAGTTCTTC
D: TRBD2
length: 14
V: TRBV19
size: few
J: TRBJ2-1

CDR3: CASSLAGNSYEQYF
DNA: TGTGCCAGCAGTCTAGCGGGGAACTCCTACGAGCAGTACTTC
D: TRBD2
length: 14
V: TRBV6-1
size: -
J: TRBJ2-7

CDR3: CASSEKRREGWERAYEQYF
DNA: TGCGCCAGCAGTGAAAAGCGGCGGGAGGGGTGGGAAAGAGCCTACGAGCAGTACTTC
D: TRBD2
length: 19
V: TRBV10-2
size: -
J: TRBJ2-7

CDR3: CASSEALQGVGYTF
DNA: TGTGCCAGCAGTGAAGCTCTTCAAGGGGTGGGCTACACCTTC
D: -
length: 14
V: TRBV2
size: -
J: TRBJ1-2

CDR3: CASSVQGGDTEAFF
DNA: TGTGCCAGCAGTGTCCAGGGGGGCGACACTGAAGCTTTCTTT
D: TRBD1
length: 14
V: TRBV6-2/TRBV6-3
size: -
J: TRBJ1-1

CDR3: CASSLRDSPSSYNSPLHF
DNA: TGTGCCAGCAGCTTGCGGGACAGCCCGAGCTCCTATAATTCACCCCTCCACTTT
D: TRBD1
length: 18
V: TRBV5-5
size: -
J: TRBJ1-6

CDR3: CASSRQLGNTGELFF
DNA: TGTGCCAGCAGCCGTCAACTAGGGAACACCGGGGAGCTGTTTTTT
D: -
length: 15
V: TRBV7-6
size: -
J: TRBJ2-2

CDR3: CSVDPGTSGRAGEQFF
DNA: TGCAGCGTTGATCCGGGGACTAGCGGGAGGGCCGGTGAGCAGTTCTTC
D: TRBD2
length: 16
V: TRBV29-1
size: -
J: TRBJ2-1

CDR3: CASSLAPGGRDEQYF
DNA: TGCGCCAGCAGCTTGGCCCCAGGGGGCAGAGACGAGCAGTACTTC
D: TRBD1
length: 15
V: TRBV5-1
size: -
J: TRBJ2-7

CDR3: CASSYRQGPNEQFF
DNA: TGTGCCAGCAGTTACCGACAGGGCCCCAATGAGCAGTTCTTC
D: TRBD1
length: 14
V: TRBV6-6
size: few
J: TRBJ2-1

CDR3: CASSLGGRAQDTQYF
DNA: TGTGCCAGCAGTTTAGGTGGGAGGGCCCAAGATACGCAGTATTTT
D: TRBD2
length: 15
V: TRBV28
size: -
J: TRBJ2-3

CDR3: CSASVTEQFF
DNA: TGCAGTGCTAGCGTTACAGAGCAGTTCTTC
D: -
length: 10
V: TRBV20-1
size: few
J: TRBJ2-1

CDR3: CASSSTALPGQGAAGNTIYF
DNA: TGTGCCAGCAGTTCAACTGCGCTCCCGGGACAGGGGGCTGCTGGAAACACCATATATTTT
D: TRBD1
length: 20
V: TRBV27
size: -
J: TRBJ1-3

CDR3: CASSPTGLYGYTF
DNA: TGTGCCAGCAGCCCTACAGGGCTCTATGGCTACACCTTC
D: -
length: 13
V: TRBV28
size: -
J: TRBJ1-2

CDR3: CASSRVMSSYNEQFF
DNA: TGTGCCAGCAGCCGAGTGATGAGCTCCTACAATGAGCAGTTCTTC
D: -
length: 15
V: TRBV11-3
size: -
J: TRBJ2-1

CDR3: CASSSLGGFRHTQYF
DNA: TGTGCCAGCAGTTCCCTTGGAGGGTTCCGTCATACGCAGTATTTT
D: -
length: 15
V: TRBV27
size: -
J: TRBJ2-3

CDR3: CASSVAGVSAATDNGYTF
DNA: TGTGCCAGCAGCGTGGCAGGGGTGAGCGCGGCGACCGACAATGGCTACACCTTC
D: -
length: 18
V: TRBV9
size: -
J: TRBJ1-2

CDR3: CASSPLPGGPGNTIYF
DNA: TGTGCCAGCAGCCCGCTGCCGGGGGGTCCTGGAAACACCATATATTTT
D: -
length: 16
V: TRBV9
size: -
J: TRBJ1-3

CDR3: CASSLAGIETQYF
DNA: TGTGCCAGCAGCTTGGCAGGGATCGAGACCCAGTACTTC
D: -
length: 13
V: TRBV5-5
size: -
J: TRBJ2-5

CDR3: CATSEWTGGNTGELFF
DNA: TGTGCCACCAGTGAGTGGACAGGGGGGAACACCGGGGAGCTGTTTTTT
D: TRBD1
length: 16
V: TRBV24-1
size: -
J: TRBJ2-2

CDR3: CATSRDRWGETNYGYTF
DNA: TGTGCCACCAGCAGAGATCGGTGGGGGGAAACTAACTATGGCTACACCTTC
D: -
length: 17
V: TRBV15
size: -
J: TRBJ1-2

CDR3: CASSMVFRVYEQYF
DNA: TGTGCCAGTAGTATGGTCTTTCGGGTATACGAGCAGTACTTC
D: -
length: 14
V: TRBV19
size: -
J: TRBJ2-7

CDR3: CASSRGYRRIPGYTF
DNA: TGTGCCAGTAGTAGAGGGTACCGCCGAATTCCTGGCTACACCTTC
D: -
length: 15
V: TRBV19
size: -
J: TRBJ1-2

CDR3: CASSLYRDRGQVDEQYF
DNA: TGTGCCAGCAGCTTGTACCGGGACAGGGGGCAAGTCGACGAGCAGTACTTC
D: TRBD1
length: 17
V: TRBV5-6
size: -
J: TRBJ2-7

CDR3: CATTVAGTSVGGEKLFF
DNA: TGTGCCACCACTGTAGCAGGAACGTCCGTGGGGGGGGAAAAACTGTTTTTT
D: -
length: 17
V: TRBV5-4
size: -
J: TRBJ1-4

CDR3: CASSSYYEQYF
DNA: TGTGCCAGCAGCTCGTACTACGAGCAGTACTTC
D: -
length: 11
V: TRBV28
size: once
J: TRBJ2-7

CDR3: CASSLGTEEKLFF
DNA: TGTGCCAGCAGCTTAGGGACTGAGGAAAAACTGTTTTTT
D: -
length: 13
V: TRBV7-2
size: -
J: TRBJ1-4

CDR3: CASSLGQGYGYTF
DNA: TGTGCCAGCAGTTTAGGACAGGGTTACGGCTACACCTTC
D: TRBD1
length: 13
V: TRBV28
size: -
J: TRBJ1-2

CDR3: CASSLEAGYIEQYF
DNA: TGTGCCAGCAGCTTAGAGGCAGGGTATATCGAGCAGTACTTC
D: -
length: 14
V: TRBV7-8
size: -
J: TRBJ2-7

CDR3: CAWSTGRVEAFF
DNA: TGTGCCTGGAGTACGGGGAGAGTTGAAGCTTTCTTT
D: -
length: 12
V: TRBV30
size: -
J: TRBJ1-1

CDR3: CASSLAQVLNGYTF
DNA: TGTGCCAGCAGCTTAGCTCAGGTTCTGAATGGCTACACCTTC
D: -
length: 14
V: TRBV7-2
size: -
J: TRBJ1-2

CDR3: CASSVDRALNYGYTF
DNA: TGTGCCAGTAGCGTAGACAGGGCACTAAACTATGGCTACACCTTC
D: TRBD1
length: 15
V: TRBV19
size: -
J: TRBJ1-2

CDR3: CASTLTPSSYNEQFF
DNA: TGTGCCAGCACCCTGACACCCTCCTCCTACAATGAGCAGTTCTTC
D: -
length: 15
V: TRBV27
size: few
J: TRBJ2-1

CDR3: CASSLRDRVGQPQHF
DNA: TGTGCCAGCAGTCTCCGGGACAGGGTTGGTCAGCCCCAGCATTTT
D: TRBD1
length: 15
V: TRBV2
size: -
J: TRBJ1-5

CDR3: CASSLAQLNYEQYF
DNA: TGTGCCAGCAGCTTAGCACAGTTAAACTACGAGCAGTACTTC
D: -
length: 14
V: TRBV7-9
size: -
J: TRBJ2-7

CDR3: CASSQGSGSGYEQYF
DNA: TGTGCCAGCAGCCAGGGATCCGGGTCGGGGTACGAGCAGTACTTC
D: -
length: 15
V: TRBV3-1/TRBV3-2
size: once
J: TRBJ2-7

CDR3: CASKAPVGYTF
DNA: TGTGCCAGTAAAGCCCCGGTCGGCTACACCTTC
D: -
length: 11
V: TRBV19
size: -
J: TRBJ1-2

CDR3: CASSSVATGNQPQHF
DNA: TGTGCCAGCAGTTCGGTCGCAACAGGCAATCAGCCCCAGCATTTT
D: -
length: 15
V: TRBV7-2
size: -
J: TRBJ1-5

CDR3: CASRQGAQKLFF
DNA: TGTGCCAGTCGGCAGGGGGCACAAAAACTGTTTTTT
D: TRBD1
length: 12
V: TRBV19
size: -
J: TRBJ1-4

CDR3: CASSLTQVGTEAFF
DNA: TGTGCCAGCAGCTTAACCCAGGTGGGCACTGAAGCTTTCTTT
D: -
length: 14
V: TRBV11-2
size: -
J: TRBJ1-1

CDR3: CASSFSDTEAFF
DNA: TGTGCCAGCAGTTTTTCGGACACTGAAGCTTTCTTT
D: -
length: 12
V: TRBV25-1
size: few
J: TRBJ1-1

CDR3: CASSASGSTGELFF
DNA: TGTGCCAGCAGCGCTAGCGGGAGCACCGGGGAGCTGTTTTTT
D: TRBD2
length: 14
V: TRBV6-5
size: -
J: TRBJ2-2

CDR3: CAISKDRDYSNQPQHF
DNA: TGTGCCATCAGTAAGGACAGGGATTATAGCAATCAGCCCCAGCATTTT
D: TRBD1
length: 16
V: TRBV10-3
size: -
J: TRBJ1-5

CDR3: CASEGGTSINEQFF
DNA: TGTGCTAGTGAAGGGGGTACAAGTATAAATGAGCAGTTCTTC
D: -
length: 14
V: TRBV12-5
size: -
J: TRBJ2-1

CDR3: CASSPAAGTGTMDTQYF
DNA: TGTGCCAGCAGTCCCGCCGCAGGGACAGGGACTATGGATACGCAGTATTTT
D: TRBD1
length: 17
V: TRBV28
size: -
J: TRBJ2-3

CDR3: CASSWDRAGEQYF
DNA: TGCGCCAGCAGCTGGGACAGGGCGGGCGAGCAGTACTTC
D: TRBD1
length: 13
V: TRBV4-1
size: -
J: TRBJ2-7

CDR3: CASSLTMEGEQFF
DNA: TGTGCCAGCAGCCTAACTATGGAGGGCGAGCAGTTCTTC
D: -
length: 13
V: TRBV9
size: -
J: TRBJ2-1

CDR3: CASSKSGISGNTIYF
DNA: TGTGCCAGCAGTAAATCAGGGATCTCCGGAAACACCATATATTTT
D: -
length: 15
V: TRBV25-1
size: few
J: TRBJ1-3

CDR3: CASSDGLGDTGELFF
DNA: TGTGCCAGTTCCGACGGACTTGGGGACACCGGGGAGCTGTTTTTT
D: -
length: 15
V: TRBV11-3
size: once
J: TRBJ2-2

CDR3: CASSSSGDWGRLRPQHF
DNA: TGTGCCAGCAGTTCTAGTGGGGATTGGGGGCGCCTACGGCCCCAGCATTTT
D: -
length: 17
V: TRBV28
size: -
J: TRBJ1-5

CDR3: CASRTQRQLRTLGEAFF
DNA: TGTGCCAGCAGAACCCAACGACAGCTTCGTACACTCGGGGAAGCTTTCTTT
D: -
length: 17
V: TRBV28
size: few
J: TRBJ1-1

CDR3: CASRPYQGAGIQYF
DNA: TGCGCCAGCAGACCCTACCAGGGGGCAGGCATTCAGTACTTC
D: TRBD1
length: 14
V: TRBV5-1
size: -
J: TRBJ2-4

CDR3: CASSLFSTSATTGGELFF
DNA: TGCGCCAGCAGCTTGTTTTCAACTAGCGCTACCACGGGCGGGGAGCTGTTTTTT
D: TRBD2
length: 18
V: TRBV5-1
size: -
J: TRBJ2-2